This T cell receptor beta chain was identified during a study of cytomegalovirus exposure and HLA in healthy donors. This clone was counted only a few times. The antigen remains unidentified. Nominally healthy donors were sampled, though unrecorded immune exposures were likely. Trimming cost V 4 bases and J 5 bases; bases outside gene matches: 11. Germline V CDR1 and CDR2: SGDLS, YYNGEE. This CDR3 has 15 residues. The PCR had 60 Vbeta and 13 Jbeta primers. Here immunoSEQ multiplex PCR was the method, and the copy in TCRdb shows in-frame clones only, minus some. The sample includes about 110,000 clones, under 85% seen only once; the top ten take roughly 8%. Study-wide points: Per a prior analysis, the majority of TCR beta V segments were productive roughly 90% or roughly 30% of the time. Three CMV-associated chains proved CMV antigen-specific in vitro. Being indistinguishable, some V segments were excluded, TRBV6-2 and TRBV6-3 among them.

The receptor's source is a middle-aged man in good health and CMV-seronegative. V gene TRBV9 combines with J gene TRBJ2-7, with 8 bases fitting TRBD2. The material sequenced was PBMCs. The CDR3 spells CASSPTAGEINEQYF. The CDR3 nucleotides are TGTGCCAGCAGCCCAACAGCGGGGGAAATTAACGAGCAGTACTTC.